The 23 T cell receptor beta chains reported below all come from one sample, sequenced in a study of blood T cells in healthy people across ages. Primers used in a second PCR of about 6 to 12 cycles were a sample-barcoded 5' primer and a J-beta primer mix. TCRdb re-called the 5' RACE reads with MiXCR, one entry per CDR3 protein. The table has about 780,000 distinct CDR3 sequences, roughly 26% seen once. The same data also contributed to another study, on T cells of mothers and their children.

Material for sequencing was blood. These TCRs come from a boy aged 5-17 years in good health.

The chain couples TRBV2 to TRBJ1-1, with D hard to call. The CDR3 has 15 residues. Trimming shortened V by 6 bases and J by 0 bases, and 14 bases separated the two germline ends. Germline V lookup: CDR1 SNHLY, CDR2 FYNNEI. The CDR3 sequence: CASRARSKMNTEAFF. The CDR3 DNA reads TGTGCCAGCAGAGCCAGAAGTAAGATGAACACTGAAGCTTTCTTT.

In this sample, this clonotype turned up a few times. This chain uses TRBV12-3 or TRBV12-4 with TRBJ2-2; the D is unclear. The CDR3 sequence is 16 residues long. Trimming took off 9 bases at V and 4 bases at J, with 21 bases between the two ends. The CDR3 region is CASKISDVLGTGELFF. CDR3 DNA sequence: TGTGCCAGTAAGATCTCGGACGTCCTAGGCACCGGGGAGCTGTTTTTT.

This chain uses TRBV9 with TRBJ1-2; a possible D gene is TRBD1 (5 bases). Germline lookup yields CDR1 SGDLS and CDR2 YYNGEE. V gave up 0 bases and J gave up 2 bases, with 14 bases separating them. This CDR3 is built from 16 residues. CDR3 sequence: CASSVEGAGGNYGYTF. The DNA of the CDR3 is TGTGCCAGCAGCGTAGAGGGCGCGGGGGGGAACTATGGCTACACCTTC. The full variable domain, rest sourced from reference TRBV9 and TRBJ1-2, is DSGVTQTPKHLITATGQRVTLRCSPRSGDLSVYWYQQSLDQGLQFLIQYYNGEERAKGNILERFSAQQFPDLHSELNLSSLELGDSALYFCASSVEGAGGNYGYTFGSGTRLTVV.

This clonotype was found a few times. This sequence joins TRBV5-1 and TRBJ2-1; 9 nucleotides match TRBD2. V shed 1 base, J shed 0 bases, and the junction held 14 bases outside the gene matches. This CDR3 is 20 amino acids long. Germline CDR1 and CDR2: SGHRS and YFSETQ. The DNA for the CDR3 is TGCGCCAGCAGCTTGACCGTCCCGGGACTAGCCCGAAGCTCCTACAATGAGCAGTTCTTC. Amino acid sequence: CASSLTVPGLARSSYNEQFF.

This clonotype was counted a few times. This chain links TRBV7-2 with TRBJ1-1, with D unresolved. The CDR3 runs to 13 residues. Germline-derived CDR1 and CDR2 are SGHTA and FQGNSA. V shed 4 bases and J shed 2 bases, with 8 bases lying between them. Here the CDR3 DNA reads TGTGCCAGCAGCTGGGGAACAAACACTGAAGCTTTCTTT. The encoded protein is CASSWGTNTEAFF.

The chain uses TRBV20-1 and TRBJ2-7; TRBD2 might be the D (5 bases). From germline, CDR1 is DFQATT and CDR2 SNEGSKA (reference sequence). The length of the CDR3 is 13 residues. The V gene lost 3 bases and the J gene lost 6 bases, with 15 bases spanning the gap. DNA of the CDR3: TGCAGTGCTAGTCGTGGCCCGAGGGCCGAGCAGTACTTC. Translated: CSASRGPRAEQYF.

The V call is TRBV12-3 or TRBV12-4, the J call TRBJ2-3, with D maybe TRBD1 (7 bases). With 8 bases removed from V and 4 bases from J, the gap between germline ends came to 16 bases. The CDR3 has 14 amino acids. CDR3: CASDGRGAADTQYF. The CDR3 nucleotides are TGTGCCAGCGATGGCAGGGGGGCCGCAGATACGCAGTATTTT.

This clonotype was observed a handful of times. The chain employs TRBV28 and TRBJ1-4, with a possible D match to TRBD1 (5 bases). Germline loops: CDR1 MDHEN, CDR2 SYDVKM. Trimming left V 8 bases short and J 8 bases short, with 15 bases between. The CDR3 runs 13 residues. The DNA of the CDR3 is TGTGCCAGCGGGGGACGAGGGAAGGAAAAACTGTTTTTT. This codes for CASGGRGKEKLFF.

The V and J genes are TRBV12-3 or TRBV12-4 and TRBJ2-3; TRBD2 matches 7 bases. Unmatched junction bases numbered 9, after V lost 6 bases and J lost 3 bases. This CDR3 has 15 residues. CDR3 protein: CASSRREVETDTQYF. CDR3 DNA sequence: TGTGCCAGCAGCCGACGGGAGGTAGAGACAGATACGCAGTATTTT.

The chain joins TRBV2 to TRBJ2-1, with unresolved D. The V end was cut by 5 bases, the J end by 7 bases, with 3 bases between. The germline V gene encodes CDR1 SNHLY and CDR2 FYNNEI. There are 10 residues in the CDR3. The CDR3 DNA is TGTGCCAGCAGTATGAATGAGCAGTTCTTC. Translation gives CASSMNEQFF.

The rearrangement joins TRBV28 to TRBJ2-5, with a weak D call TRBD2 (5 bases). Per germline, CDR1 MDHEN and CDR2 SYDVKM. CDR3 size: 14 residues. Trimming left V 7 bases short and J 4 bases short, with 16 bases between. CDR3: CASTPERLLETQYF. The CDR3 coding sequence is TGTGCCAGCACCCCGGAGCGGTTACTAGAGACCCAGTACTTC.

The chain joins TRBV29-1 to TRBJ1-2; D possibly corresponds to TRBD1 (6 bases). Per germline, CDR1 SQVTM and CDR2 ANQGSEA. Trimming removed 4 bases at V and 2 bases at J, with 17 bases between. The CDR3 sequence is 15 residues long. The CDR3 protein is CSVARAGAGNYGYTF. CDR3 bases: TGCAGCGTTGCCCGGGCAGGGGCAGGAAACTATGGCTACACCTTC.

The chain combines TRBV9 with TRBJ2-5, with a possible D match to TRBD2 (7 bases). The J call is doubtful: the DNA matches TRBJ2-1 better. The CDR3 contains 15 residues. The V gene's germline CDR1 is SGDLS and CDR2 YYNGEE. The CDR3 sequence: CASNPGAGAYNEQFF. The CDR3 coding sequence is TGTGCCAGCAACCCGGGGGCGGGGGCCTACAATGAGCAGTTCTTC.

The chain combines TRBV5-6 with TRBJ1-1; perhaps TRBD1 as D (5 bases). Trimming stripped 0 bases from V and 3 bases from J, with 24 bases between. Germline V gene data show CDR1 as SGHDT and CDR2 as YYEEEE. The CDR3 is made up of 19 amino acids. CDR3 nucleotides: TGTGCCAGCAGCTTGGGAGCCCTTAGGAAGGGGCCGGAGGACACTGAAGCTTTCTTT. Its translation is CASSLGALRKGPEDTEAFF. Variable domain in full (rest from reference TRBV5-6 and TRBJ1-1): DAGVTQSPTHLIKTRGQQVTLRCSPKSGHDTVSWYQQALGQGPQFIFQYYEEEERQRGNFPDRFSGHQFPNYSSELNVNALLLGDSALYLCASSLGALRKGPEDTEAFFGQGTRLTVV.

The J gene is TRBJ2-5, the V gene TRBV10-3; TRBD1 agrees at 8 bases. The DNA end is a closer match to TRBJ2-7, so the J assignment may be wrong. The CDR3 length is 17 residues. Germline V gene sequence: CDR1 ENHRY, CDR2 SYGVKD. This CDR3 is CAISGSSDRGRLYEQYF. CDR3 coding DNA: TGTGCCATCAGTGGGAGCTCTGACAGGGGAAGGCTCTACGAGCAGTACTTC.

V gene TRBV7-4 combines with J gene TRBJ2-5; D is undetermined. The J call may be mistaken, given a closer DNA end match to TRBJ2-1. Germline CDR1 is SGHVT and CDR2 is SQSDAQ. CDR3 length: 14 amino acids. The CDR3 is CASSLNRYYNEQFF. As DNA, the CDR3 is TGTGCCAGCAGCTTAAACCGGTACTACAATGAGCAGTTCTTC.

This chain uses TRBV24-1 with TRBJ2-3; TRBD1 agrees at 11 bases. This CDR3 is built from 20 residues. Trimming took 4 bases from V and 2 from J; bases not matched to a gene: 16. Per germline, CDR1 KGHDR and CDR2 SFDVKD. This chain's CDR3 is CATSDARDRGLDGLTDTQYF. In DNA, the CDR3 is TGTGCCACCAGTGACGCCCGGGACAGGGGGTTGGATGGACTCACAGATACGCAGTATTTT.

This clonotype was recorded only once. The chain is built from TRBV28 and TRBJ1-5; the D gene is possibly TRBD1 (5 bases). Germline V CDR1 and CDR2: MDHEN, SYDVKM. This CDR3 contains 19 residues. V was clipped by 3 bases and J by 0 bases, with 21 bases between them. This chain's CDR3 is CASSFRQGSVGVSNQPQHF. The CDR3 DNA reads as TGTGCCAGCAGTTTTAGGCAGGGTTCGGTAGGGGTTAGCAATCAGCCCCAGCATTTT.

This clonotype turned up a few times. DNA for the CDR3: TGTGCCAGCAGCTTAGTAGAGGCAGGGTGGCCCCAAGAGACCCAGTACTTC. Amino acids: CASSLVEAGWPQETQYF. This chain connects TRBV7-9 to TRBJ2-5; a weak D match, TRBD1 (5 bases). CDR3 length: 17 residues. Trimming took off 1 base at V and 1 base at J, with 16 bases between the two ends. Germline-derived CDR1 and CDR2 are SEHNR and FQNEAQ (reference sequence).

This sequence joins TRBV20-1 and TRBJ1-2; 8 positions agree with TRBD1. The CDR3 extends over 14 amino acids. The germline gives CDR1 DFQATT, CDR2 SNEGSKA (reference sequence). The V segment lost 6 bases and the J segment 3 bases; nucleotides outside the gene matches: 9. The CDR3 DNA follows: TGCAGTGCCAGGCGGCAGGGGGCTGACTATGGCTACACCTTC. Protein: CSARRQGADYGYTF.

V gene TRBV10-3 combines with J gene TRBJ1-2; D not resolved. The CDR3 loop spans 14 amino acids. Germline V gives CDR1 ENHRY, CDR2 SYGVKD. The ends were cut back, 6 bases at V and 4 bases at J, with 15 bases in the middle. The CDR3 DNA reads TGTGCCATCAGAGGAGACTCTGAGGGCTATGGCTACACCTTC. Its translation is CAIRGDSEGYGYTF.

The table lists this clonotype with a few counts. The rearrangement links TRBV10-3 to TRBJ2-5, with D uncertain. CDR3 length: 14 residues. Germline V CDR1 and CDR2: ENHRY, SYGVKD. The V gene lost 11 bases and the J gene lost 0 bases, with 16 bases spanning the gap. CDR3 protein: CAASPRQDQETQYF. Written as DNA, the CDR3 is TGTGCCGCATCCCCTCGACAAGACCAAGAGACCCAGTACTTC.

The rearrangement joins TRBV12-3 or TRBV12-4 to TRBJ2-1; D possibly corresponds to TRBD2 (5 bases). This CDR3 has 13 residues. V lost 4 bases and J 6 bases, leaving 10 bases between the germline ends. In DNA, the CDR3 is TGTGCCAGCAGTTCCGCTAGCCCCAATGAGCAGTTCTTC. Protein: CASSSASPNEQFF.